These 28 T cell receptor beta chains share one sample of origin, sequenced in a study of graft-versus-host responses after intestinal transplantation (dated by TCRdb to the early 2020s). Receptors were amplified or captured by the immunoSEQ multiplex PCR assay. What TCRdb holds here is the immuneACCESS table cut down to in-frame rearrangements. Part of the clones is not present; checked against another copy, under half of the missing clones reflect an unresolved V gene, and the others are unexplained. In all, the sample holds about 20,000 clones, and approximately 86% of those were seen once. Of the sample, 51% falls within the top ten clones. The sample consisted of bone marrow, taken approximately 120 days after transplant. Receptors originate from a human patient who received an intestinal transplant, so some T cells may come from the graft donor.

This clone was counted between two and nine times. The rearrangement joins TRBV4-2 to TRBJ2-3; 11 bases are a match to TRBD2. The CDR3 totals 15 residues. CDR1 and CDR2 (germline): LGHNA, YNFKEQ. V lost 1 base, J lost 4 bases, and 1 base stayed unmatched. The CDR3 nucleotides are TGTGCCAGCAGCCAAGGACTAGCGGGACCAGATACGCAGTATTTT. Residues: CASSQGLAGPDTQYF.

CDR3 amino acids: CASSYNGHYEQYF. The CDR3 bases are TGCGCCAGCAGCTATAACGGGCACTACGAGCAGTACTTC. V and J are TRBV5-1 and TRBJ2-7, with D uncertain. Deletions cut 3 bases from V and 3 bases from J, with 10 bases between. Germline V gives CDR1 SGHRS, CDR2 YFSETQ. The CDR3 totals 13 residues. The variable domain in full, completed from reference TRBV5-1 and TRBJ2-7, reads KAGVTQTPRYLIKTRGQQVTLSCSPISGHRSVSWYQQTPGQGLQFLFEYFSETQRNKGNFPGRFSGRQFSNSRSEMNVSTLELGDSALYLCASSYNGHYEQYFGPGTRLTVT.

This chain uses TRBV6-5 with TRBJ1-1; 7 nucleotides agree with TRBD1. V lost 5 bases to trimming and J lost 1 base; unmatched junction nucleotides: 1. CDR3 size: 13 residues. From germline, CDR1 is MNHEY and CDR2 SVGAGI. CDR3 sequence: CASSGTANTEAFF. In DNA, the CDR3 is TGTGCCAGCAGTGGGACAGCGAACACTGAAGCTTTCTTT.

A remark on this clone: The junction departs from germline at one end; a sequencing error may be responsible. The chain uses TRBV7-7 and TRBJ1-3; 7 bases map to TRBD1. Germline V CDR1 and CDR2: SSHAT, FNYEAQ (reference sequence). The CDR3 has 15 residues. The CDR3 protein is CASSPGQSPGNTIYF. The DNA of the CDR3 is TGTGCTAGCAGCCCGGGACAGAGCCCTGGAAACACCATATATTTT.

The chain carries TRBV28 and TRBJ1-2; D is undetermined. The CDR3 sequence is 11 residues long. Trimming removed 11 bases from V and 2 bases from J, with 9 bases in between. From germline, CDR1 is MDHEN and CDR2 SYDVKM. The DNA for the CDR3 is TGTGCCTCGCAGCGGAACTATGGCTACACCTTC. As protein: CASQRNYGYTF.

In this sample, this clone turned up a few times. This sequence joins TRBV6-4 and TRBJ2-2, with D possibly matching TRBD1 (6 bases). Germline CDR1 is MRHNA and CDR2 is SNTAGT. V was clipped by 3 bases and J by 4 bases, with 9 bases between them. CDR3 length equals 14 residues. CDR3 nucleotide sequence: TGTGCCAGCAGTGAAAGGGACATCACCGGGGAGCTGTTTTTT. It is translated as CASSERDITGELFF.

The rearrangement uses TRBV18 and TRBJ2-7; D remains ambiguous. In germline, CDR1 is KGHSH, CDR2 LQKENI. This CDR3 is built from 12 residues. Trimming took 3 bases from V and 0 from J, leaving 3 bases between them. CDR3 coding DNA: TGTGCCAGCTCACCCAGCTCCTACGAGCAGTACTTC. Residues: CASSPSSYEQYF.

This clone is medium-sized (0.01 to 0.1%). This chain connects TRBV6-4 to TRBJ2-3; 9 positions match TRBD2. Trimming removed 5 bases from V and 6 bases from J; junction bases left unmatched: 6. This CDR3 has 14 amino acids. The germline gives CDR1 MRHNA, CDR2 SNTAGT. This CDR3 reads CASSKAGGTDTQYF. The CDR3 DNA sequence: TGTGCCAGCAGTAAAGCGGGAGGTACCGATACGCAGTATTTT.

V and J are TRBV7-9 and TRBJ2-3; unclear D gene. V was shortened by 5 bases and J by 0 bases, with 9 bases between the two germline ends. Germline V gene data show CDR1 as SEHNR and CDR2 as FQNEAQ (reference sequence). The CDR3 is made up of 14 amino acids. CDR3 in amino acids: CASSRVTSTDTQYF. CDR3 DNA: TGTGCCAGCAGCCGAGTTACTAGCACAGATACGCAGTATTTT. The whole variable domain, filled in from reference TRBV7-9 and TRBJ2-3, reads DTGVSQNPRHKITKRGQNVTFRCDPISEHNRLYWYRQTLGQGPEFLTYFQNEAQLEKSRLLSDRFSAERPKGSFSTLEIQRTEQGDSAMYLCASSRVTSTDTQYFGPGTRLTVL.

The V gene is TRBV11-3, the J gene TRBJ1-1; D is ambiguous. Trimming removed 4 bases from V and 1 base from J, with 10 bases in between. The germline V gene encodes CDR1 SGHNT and CDR2 YENEEA. This CDR3 is built from 14 residues. CDR3 DNA: TGTGCCAGCAGCTCGAGGACGGCGAACACTGAAGCTTTCTTT. It codes for CASSSRTANTEAFF.

The gene calls are TRBV6-1 and TRBJ2-5, with TRBD1 identical over 9 bases. The closer fit of TRBJ2-7 to the DNA end suggests the J call may be wrong. CDR1 and CDR2 from the germline V gene are MNHNS and SASEGT. This CDR3 is 15 amino acids long. The CDR3 DNA reads TGTGCCAGCAGTAACCACAGGGGGCGTTTGACCGAGCAGTACTTC. As protein: CASSNHRGRLTEQYF.

The CDR3 region has the DNA TGTGCCAGCAGTGCCGGGACAGGGGGCAATCAGCCCCAGCATTTT. Translated, it gives CASSAGTGGNQPQHF. The rearrangement joins TRBV6-1 to TRBJ1-5; 10 bases match TRBD1. The CDR3 length is 15 residues. Losses at the gene ends were 4 bases for V and 2 bases for J; bases not matched to a gene: 2. From germline, CDR1 is MNHNS and CDR2 SASEGT.

The chain employs TRBV6-6 and TRBJ2-2, with D perhaps matching TRBD2 (5 bases). Trimming cost V 2 bases and J 6 bases, with 16 bases left between them. The length of the CDR3 is 16 residues. Germline lookup yields CDR1 MNHNY and CDR2 SVGAGI (reference sequence). DNA for the CDR3: TGTGCCAGCAGTTACCGGATCCTCGGTAGCGCCGGGGAGCTGTTTTTT. Translation gives CASSYRILGSAGELFF.

The rearrangement joins TRBV6-4 to TRBJ2-1, with D uncertain. The CDR3 is 15 residues long. Per the germline V gene, CDR1 is MRHNA and CDR2 is SNTAGT. V lost 6 bases and J 0 bases, leaving 12 bases between the germline ends. Here the CDR3 DNA reads TGTGCCAGCAGCCCGACGGAAAGCTCCTACAATGAGCAGTTCTTC. It encodes CASSPTESSYNEQFF.

The table lists this clone with a count of one. This chain links TRBV2 with TRBJ1-5; D may be TRBD1 (5 bases). The germline gives CDR1 SNHLY, CDR2 FYNNEI. The ends were cut back, 7 bases at V and 7 bases at J, with 17 bases in the middle. This CDR3 comprises 14 residues. The CDR3 DNA is TGTGCCAGCAAAGCGGGCCCCGGGGGACAGCCCCAGCATTTT. Encoded protein: CASKAGPGGQPQHF.

A single count supports this clone. This chain joins TRBV21-1 and TRBJ2-7; the table assigns TRBD2, which was not confirmed against the DNA. TRBV21-1 constitutes a pseudogene. The CDR3 has 20 amino acids. The CDR3 sequence is CASSKYGPGVAGVSSYEQYF. CDR3 bases: TGTGCCAGCAGCAAATATGGACCCGGAGTAGCGGGAGTTAGCTCCTACGAGCAGTACTTC.

The rearrangement uses TRBV28 and TRBJ2-3; TRBD2 might be the D (5 bases). The CDR3 runs to 14 residues. Germline values: CDR1 MDHEN, CDR2 SYDVKM. The ends were cut back, 6 bases at V and 2 bases at J, with 12 bases in the middle. CDR3 region: CASSRGRVTDTQYF. DNA for the CDR3: TGTGCCAGCAGCCGAGGGCGGGTCACAGATACGCAGTATTTT. The full variable domain, completed using reference TRBV28 and TRBJ2-3, is DVKVTQSSRYLVKRTGEKVFLECVQDMDHENMFWYRQDPGLGLRLIYFSYDVKMKEKGDIPEGYSVSREKKERFSLILESASTNQTSMYLCASSRGRVTDTQYFGPGTRLTVL.

V usage is TRBV15 and J usage is TRBJ2-1; 8 nucleotides align to TRBD2. V shed 2 bases, J shed 4 bases, and the junction held 7 bases outside the gene matches. Germline CDR1 LNHNV, CDR2 YYDKDF (reference sequence). The CDR3 is 16 residues long. The CDR3 sequence: CATSRTLAVSYNEQFF. In DNA form, the CDR3 reads TGTGCCACCAGCAGAACACTAGCGGTATCTTACAATGAGCAGTTCTTC.

This clone was counted between two and nine times. V is TRBV15 and J is TRBJ1-5; D uncertain. CDR1 is LNHNV, CDR2 YYDKDF, per germline (reference sequence). Trimming shortened V by 3 bases and J by 1 base, and 10 bases separated the two germline ends. There are 15 residues in the CDR3. The CDR3 coding sequence is TGTGCCACCAGCAGGAAGGACTGGAGCAATCAGCCCCAGCATTTT. Protein product: CATSRKDWSNQPQHF.

This chain connects TRBV6-1 to TRBJ2-5; unclear D gene. Trimming cost V 6 bases and J 7 bases, with 21 bases left between them. Germline-derived CDR1 and CDR2 are MNHNS and SASEGT. The CDR3 totals 15 residues. This chain's CDR3 is CASSVVGTILRTQYF. The CDR3 DNA reads TGTGCCAGCAGCGTAGTTGGAACCATCTTAAGGACCCAGTACTTC.

The J gene is TRBJ2-3, the V gene TRBV6-1; D might be TRBD1 (5 bases). Germline V gives CDR1 MNHNS, CDR2 SASEGT. The CDR3 runs to 11 residues. The V end lost 5 bases, the J end lost 10 bases, and 10 bases lay between the germline ends. The CDR3 DNA sequence: TGTGCCAGCAGTACCAGGGTAGCGCAGTATTTT. Translating it yields CASSTRVAQYF.

V is TRBV10-2 and J is TRBJ2-1, with TRBD2 as a possible D gene (6 bases). The germline V and J ends were trimmed by 3 bases and 4 bases, with 13 bases remaining between them. CDR1 is WSHSY, CDR2 SAAADI, per germline. This CDR3 region has 15 residues. The CDR3 DNA sequence: TGCGCCAGCAGTGACGTTGGAGGGCCGTACAATGAGCAGTTCTTC. Its protein product is CASSDVGGPYNEQFF.

The rearrangement links TRBV7-8 to TRBJ2-1; D gene ambiguous. Germline V gene sequence: CDR1 SGHVS, CDR2 FQNEAQ. Trimming took 2 bases from V and 2 from J, leaving 7 bases between them. The CDR3 runs 14 residues. The CDR3 sequence: CASSLTRTYNEQFF. CDR3 nucleotides: TGTGCCAGCAGCTTAACCCGGACCTACAATGAGCAGTTCTTC.

This sequence joins TRBV28 and TRBJ2-7, with a weak D call TRBD2 (5 bases). Germline values: CDR1 MDHEN, CDR2 SYDVKM. Trimming pared 10 bases from V and 7 bases from J, leaving 17 bases between. The length of the CDR3 is 12 residues. CDR3 loop: CATLGPGGEQYF. CDR3 nucleotides: TGTGCCACCCTGGGTCCGGGCGGGGAGCAGTACTTC.

The chain joins TRBV30 to TRBJ2-1; D might be TRBD2 (6 bases). The CDR3 sequence is 14 residues long. Germline CDR1 and CDR2: GTSNPN and SVGIG (reference sequence). Trimming removed 1 base from V and 4 bases from J, with 11 bases in between. The CDR3 here is CAWSGGRDYNEQFF. The CDR3 DNA reads as TGTGCCTGGAGTGGAGGGCGGGATTACAATGAGCAGTTCTTC.

The chain couples TRBV7-9 to TRBJ2-7; no clear D. The CDR3 has 13 amino acids. V was trimmed by 2 bases and J by 2 bases, leaving 7 bases between them. The germline V gene encodes CDR1 SEHNR and CDR2 FQNEAQ (reference sequence). This CDR3 is CASSLLGTYEQYF. The CDR3 region has the DNA TGTGCCAGCAGCTTACTAGGGACCTACGAGCAGTACTTC.

The chain links TRBV5-4 to TRBJ1-5, with 8 positions matching TRBD1. CDR3 length: 14 residues. Germline V CDR1 and CDR2: SGHNT, YYREEE (reference sequence). With 4 bases clipped from V and 4 bases from J, the junction kept 4 bases outside the gene matches. CDR3 bases: TGTGCCAGCAGCATACAGGGGGGAAATCAGCCCCAGCATTTT. Its protein is CASSIQGGNQPQHF.

This sequence joins TRBV29-1 and TRBJ2-7; D remains ambiguous. V shed 5 bases and J shed 0 bases, with 11 bases lying between them. CDR1 SQVTM and CDR2 ANQGSEA come from the germline V gene. The CDR3 consists of 13 residues. CDR3: CSVFGPSSYEQYF. The CDR3 coding sequence is TGCAGCGTTTTCGGACCGAGCTCCTACGAGCAGTACTTC.